Reported below is one TCR beta chain. The data stem from a study of cytomegalovirus exposure and HLA in healthy donors. Amplification used 60 Vbeta primers and 13 Jbeta primers. Data came from immunoSEQ multiplex PCR; TCRdb stores just in-frame clones and leaves some out. The data show 130,000 or so clones, approximately 82% seen once. The CDR3 has 15 amino acids. Germline V gene data show CDR1 as MNHEY and CDR2 as SMNVEV (reference sequence). The receptor was isolated from a man in his forties in good health and CMV-seronegative. The material sequenced was PBMCs. This sequence joins TRBV27 and TRBJ2-5, with 12 nucleotides matching TRBD2. With the DNA end fitting TRBJ2-7 better, the J assignment may be wrong. The CDR3 protein is CASSSRLAGAYEQYF. The CDR3 region has the DNA TGTGCCAGCAGCTCACGACTAGCGGGAGCCTACGAGCAGTACTTC.